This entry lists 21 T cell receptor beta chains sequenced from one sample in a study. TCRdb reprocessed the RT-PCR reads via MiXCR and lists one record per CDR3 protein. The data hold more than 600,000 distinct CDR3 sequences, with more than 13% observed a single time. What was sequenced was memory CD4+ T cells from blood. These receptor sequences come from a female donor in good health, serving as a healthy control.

DNA for the CDR3: TGTGCCAGCAGCTCAGGAACAGGGCTCGGTGAAGCTTTCTTT. This codes for CASSSGTGLGEAFF. The chain recombines TRBV7-3 with TRBJ1-1, with D tentatively TRBD1 (6 bases). Germline loops: CDR1 SGHTA, CDR2 FQGTGA. The CDR3 covers 14 residues. Trimming left V 4 bases short and J 7 bases short, with 16 bases between.

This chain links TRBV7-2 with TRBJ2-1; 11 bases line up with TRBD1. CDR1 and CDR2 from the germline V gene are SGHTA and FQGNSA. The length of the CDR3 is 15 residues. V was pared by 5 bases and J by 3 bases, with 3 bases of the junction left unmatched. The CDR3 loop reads CASSQDRGLYNEQFF. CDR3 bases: TGTGCCAGCAGCCAGGACAGGGGGCTCTACAATGAGCAGTTCTTC.

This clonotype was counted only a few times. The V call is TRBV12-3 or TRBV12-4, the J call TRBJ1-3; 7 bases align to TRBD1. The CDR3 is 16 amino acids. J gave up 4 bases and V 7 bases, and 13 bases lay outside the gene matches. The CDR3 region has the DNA TGTGCCAGCATTAAAACCCGGGACAGCGGAGGAAACACCATATATTTT. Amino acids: CASIKTRDSGGNTIYF.

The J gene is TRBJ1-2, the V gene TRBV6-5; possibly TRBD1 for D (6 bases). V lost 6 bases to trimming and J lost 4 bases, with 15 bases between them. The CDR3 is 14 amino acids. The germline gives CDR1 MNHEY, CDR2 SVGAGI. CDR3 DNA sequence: TGTGCCAGCAGGGGTGGGGGCGCGGTCTATGGCTACACCTTC. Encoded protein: CASRGGGAVYGYTF.

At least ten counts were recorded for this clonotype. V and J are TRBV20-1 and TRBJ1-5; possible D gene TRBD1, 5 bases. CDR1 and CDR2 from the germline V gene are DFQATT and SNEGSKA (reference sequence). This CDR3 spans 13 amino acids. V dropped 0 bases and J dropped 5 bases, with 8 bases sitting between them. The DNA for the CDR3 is TGCAGTGCTAGAGAATCGGGGGATCAGCCCCAGCATTTT. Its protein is CSARESGDQPQHF.

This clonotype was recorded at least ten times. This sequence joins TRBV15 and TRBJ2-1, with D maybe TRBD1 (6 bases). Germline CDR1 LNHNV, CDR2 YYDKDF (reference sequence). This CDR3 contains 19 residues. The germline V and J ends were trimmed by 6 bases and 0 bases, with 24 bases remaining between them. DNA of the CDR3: TGTGCCACCAGACCAGATACAGGGAGCGGTAAGAGCTCCTACAATGAGCAGTTCTTC. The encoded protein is CATRPDTGSGKSSYNEQFF. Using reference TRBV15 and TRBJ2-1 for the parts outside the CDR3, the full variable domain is DAMVIQNPRYQVTQFGKPVTLSCSQTLNHNVMYWYQQKSSQAPKLLFHYYDKDFNNEADTPDNFQSRRPNTSFCFLDIRSPGLGDTAMYLCATRPDTGSGKSSYNEQFFGPGTRLTVL.

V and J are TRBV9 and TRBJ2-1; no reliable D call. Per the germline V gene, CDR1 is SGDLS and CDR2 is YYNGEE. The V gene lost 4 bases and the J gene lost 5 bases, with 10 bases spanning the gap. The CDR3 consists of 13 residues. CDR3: CASSPHGDNEQFF. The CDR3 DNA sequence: TGTGCCAGCAGCCCACACGGAGACAATGAGCAGTTCTTC. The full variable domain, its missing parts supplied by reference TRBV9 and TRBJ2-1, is DSGVTQTPKHLITATGQRVTLRCSPRSGDLSVYWYQQSLDQGLQFLIQYYNGEERAKGNILERFSAQQFPDLHSELNLSSLELGDSALYFCASSPHGDNEQFFGPGTRLTVL.

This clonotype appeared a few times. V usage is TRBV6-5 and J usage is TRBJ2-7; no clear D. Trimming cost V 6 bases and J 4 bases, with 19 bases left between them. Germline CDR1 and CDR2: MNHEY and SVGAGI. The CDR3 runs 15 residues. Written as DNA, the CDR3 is TGTGCCAGCAGCTACCCGTATGGGAACTATTACGAGCAGTACTTC. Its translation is CASSYPYGNYYEQYF.

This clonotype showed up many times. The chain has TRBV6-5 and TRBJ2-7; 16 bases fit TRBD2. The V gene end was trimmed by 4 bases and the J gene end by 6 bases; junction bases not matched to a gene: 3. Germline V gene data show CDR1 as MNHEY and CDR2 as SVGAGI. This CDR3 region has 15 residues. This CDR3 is CASSSGTSGRGEQYF. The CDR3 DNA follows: TGTGCCAGCAGTTCCGGGACTAGCGGGAGGGGCGAGCAGTACTTC.

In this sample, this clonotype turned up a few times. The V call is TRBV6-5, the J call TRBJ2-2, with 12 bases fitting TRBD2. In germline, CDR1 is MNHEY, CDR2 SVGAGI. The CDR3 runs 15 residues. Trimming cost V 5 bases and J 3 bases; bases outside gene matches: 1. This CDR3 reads CASSGLAGYTGELFF. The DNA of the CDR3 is TGTGCCAGCAGTGGACTAGCGGGATACACCGGGGAGCTGTTTTTT.

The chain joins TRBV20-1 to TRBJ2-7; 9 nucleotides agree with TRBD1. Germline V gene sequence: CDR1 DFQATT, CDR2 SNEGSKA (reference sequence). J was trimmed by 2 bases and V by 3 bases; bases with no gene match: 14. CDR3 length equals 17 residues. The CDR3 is CSASGSTPGQGPYEQYF. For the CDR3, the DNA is TGCAGTGCTAGTGGAAGTACACCGGGACAGGGCCCCTACGAGCAGTACTTC.

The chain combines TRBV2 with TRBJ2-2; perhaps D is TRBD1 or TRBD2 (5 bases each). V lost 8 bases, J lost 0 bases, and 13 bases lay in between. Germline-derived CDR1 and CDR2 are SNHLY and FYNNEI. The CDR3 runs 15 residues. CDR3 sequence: CASGRDGANTGELFF. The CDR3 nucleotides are TGTGCCAGCGGCCGGGACGGCGCGAACACCGGGGAGCTGTTTTTT.

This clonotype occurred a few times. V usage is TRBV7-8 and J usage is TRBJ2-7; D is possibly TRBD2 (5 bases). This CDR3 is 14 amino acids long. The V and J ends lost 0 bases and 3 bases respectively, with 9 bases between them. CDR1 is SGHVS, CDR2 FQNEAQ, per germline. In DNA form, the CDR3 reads TGTGCCAGCAGCTTAGCGCCCGGGGTCTACGAGCAGTACTTC. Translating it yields CASSLAPGVYEQYF.

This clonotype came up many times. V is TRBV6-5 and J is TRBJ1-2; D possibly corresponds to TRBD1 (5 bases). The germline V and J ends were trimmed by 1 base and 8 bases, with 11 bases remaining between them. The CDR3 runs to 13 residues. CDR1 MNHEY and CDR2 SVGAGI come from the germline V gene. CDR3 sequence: CASSYYQGAGYTF. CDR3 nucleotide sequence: TGTGCCAGCAGTTACTATCAGGGAGCGGGCTACACCTTC.

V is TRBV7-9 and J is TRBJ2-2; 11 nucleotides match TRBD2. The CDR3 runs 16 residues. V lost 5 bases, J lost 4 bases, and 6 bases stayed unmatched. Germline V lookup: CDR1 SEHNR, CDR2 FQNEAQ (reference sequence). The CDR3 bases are TGTGCCAGCAGCCTCCATAGCGGGAGGGGCACCGGGGAGCTGTTTTTT. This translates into CASSLHSGRGTGELFF.

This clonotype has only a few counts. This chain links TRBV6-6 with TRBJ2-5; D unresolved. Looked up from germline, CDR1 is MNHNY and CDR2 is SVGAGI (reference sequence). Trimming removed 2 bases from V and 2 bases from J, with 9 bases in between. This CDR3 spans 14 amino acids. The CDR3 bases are TGTGCCAGCAGTTACCAAAGGGCTCAAGAGACCCAGTACTTC. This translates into CASSYQRAQETQYF.

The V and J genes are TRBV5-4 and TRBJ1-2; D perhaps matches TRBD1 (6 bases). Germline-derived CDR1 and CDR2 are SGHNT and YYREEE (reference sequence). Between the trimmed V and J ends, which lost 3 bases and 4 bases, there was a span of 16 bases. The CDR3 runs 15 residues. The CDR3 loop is CASSSPEGRGYGYTF. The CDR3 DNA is TGTGCCAGCAGCTCACCGGAAGGCAGGGGCTATGGCTACACCTTC.

The CDR3 sequence is CASSLTEAGTEAFF. For the CDR3, the DNA is TGCGCCAGCAGCTTGACCGAAGCTGGCACTGAAGCTTTCTTT. The chain employs TRBV5-1 and TRBJ1-1, with D uncertain. The V gene lost 1 base and the J gene lost 4 bases, with 11 bases spanning the gap. Germline assignment: CDR1 SGHRS and CDR2 YFSETQ. This CDR3 region has 14 residues.

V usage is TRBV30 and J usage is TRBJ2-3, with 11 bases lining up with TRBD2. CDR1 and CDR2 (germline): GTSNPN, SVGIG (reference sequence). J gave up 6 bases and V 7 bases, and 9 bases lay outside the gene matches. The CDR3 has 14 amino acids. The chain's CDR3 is CASLRLAGRDTQYF. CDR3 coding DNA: TGTGCCTCCCTCCGACTAGCGGGACGGGATACGCAGTATTTT.

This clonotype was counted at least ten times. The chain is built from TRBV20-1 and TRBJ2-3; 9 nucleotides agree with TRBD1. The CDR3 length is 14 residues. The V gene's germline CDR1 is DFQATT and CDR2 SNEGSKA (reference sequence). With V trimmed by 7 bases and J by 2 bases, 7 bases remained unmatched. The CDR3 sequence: CSDRGTGFTDTQYF. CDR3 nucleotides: TGCAGTGACCGAGGGACAGGGTTCACAGATACGCAGTATTTT.

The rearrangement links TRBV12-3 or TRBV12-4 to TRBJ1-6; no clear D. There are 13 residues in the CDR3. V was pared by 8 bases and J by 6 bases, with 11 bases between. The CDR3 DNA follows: TGTGCCAGCCGACCCACCTTTAATTCACCCCTCCACTTT. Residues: CASRPTFNSPLHF.